Listed below are T cell receptor beta chains from one sample, sequenced in a study of cytomegalovirus exposure and HLA in healthy donors. Libraries were prepared by immunoSEQ multiplex PCR; TCRdb keeps only in-frame clonotypes and omits some of them. This sample carries 30,000 to 45,000 clones, roughly 88% of them seen once, and the ten largest clones take over 10%. The sequenced material came from PBMCs. These receptor sequences come from a woman in her 40s in good health and CMV-seropositive. Both conserved end residues are part of each CDR3. D genes are given only for firm matches. Size is stated for part of the rows, as once, few or many counts, or as a class when the clone is expanded.

v_call	j_call	d_call	clone_size	cdr3_nt	cdr3_aa
TRBV5-1	TRBJ2-4	-	-	TGCGCCAGCAGGTTAGAGGGTGGAAACATTCAGTACTTC	CASRLEGGNIQYF
TRBV10-3	TRBJ2-2	TRBD2	-	TGTGCCATCAGAAGCGGGGGACACCGGGAGCTGTTTTTT	CAIRSGGHRELFF
TRBV9	TRBJ1-3	-	-	TGTGCCAGCAGCGCTTCAGGCCACTCTGGAAACACCATATATTTT	CASSASGHSGNTIYF
TRBV6-6	TRBJ1-2	-	-	TGTGCCGGGAGGGACTCGGCGGACTCGGGATTCTATGGCTACACCTTC	CAGRDSADSGFYGYTF
TRBV25-1	TRBJ2-3	TRBD1	-	TGTGCCAGCAGTGACCCACACGGACAGGGGGCAGATACGCAGTATTTT	CASSDPHGQGADTQYF
TRBV6-5	TRBJ1-5	-	-	TGTGCCAGCAGTGCAGGAGGCAGCAATCAGCCCCAGCATTTT	CASSAGGSNQPQHF
TRBV5-4	TRBJ1-1	-	-	TGTGCCAGCAGCGCCGGACAGCTGAACACTGAAGCTTTCTTT	CASSAGQLNTEAFF
TRBV28	TRBJ2-3	TRBD1	-	TGTGCCAGCAGTGGACAGGTGGTTGGTACGCAGTATTTT	CASSGQVVGTQYF
TRBV2	TRBJ2-2	TRBD1	-	TGTGCCAGCCTTGACCAGGGGGAGAACACCGGGGAGCTGTTTTTT	CASLDQGENTGELFF
TRBV6-5	TRBJ1-1	-	once	TGTGCCAGCGCATCATCCGACGAGGCACCGGAGGCTTTCTTT	CASASSDEAPEAFF
TRBV9	TRBJ2-1	-	-	TGTGCCAGCAGCGCCCAGGGAGGTGCCGAGCAGTTCTTC	CASSAQGGAEQFF
TRBV7-2	TRBJ1-2	-	-	TGTGCCAGCAGCTTAGGGGGGCAGGGGCACGGCTACACCTTC	CASSLGGQGHGYTF
TRBV4-3	TRBJ1-6	-	-	TGCGCCAGCAGCCCCGCGTACGACTCCTATAATTCACCCCTCCACTTT	CASSPAYDSYNSPLHF
TRBV30	TRBJ2-7	TRBD2	-	TGTGCCTGGAGTGTAGGCAGCGGGGGGGCTTACGAGCAGTACTTC	CAWSVGSGGAYEQYF
TRBV19	TRBJ2-7	-	-	TGTGCCAGTAGTACCCCGGGTACCTACGAGCAGTACTTC	CASSTPGTYEQYF
TRBV19	TRBJ2-5	-	-	TGTGCCAGTAGTTTGGGGGCACAGGAGACCCAGTACTTC	CASSLGAQETQYF
TRBV6-5	TRBJ1-1	-	-	TGTGCCAGCAGTTACTCTAGGGGGTTATTGAACACTGAAGCTTTCTTT	CASSYSRGLLNTEAFF
TRBV10-3	TRBJ2-5	TRBD2	-	TGTGCCATCAGTGGTCAGACTAGCGGGGGGGTAGAGACCCAGTACTTC	CAISGQTSGGVETQYF
TRBV6-5	TRBJ1-1	-	few	TGTGCCAGCAGTTACTCGATTACACAGAACACTGAAGCTTTCTTT	CASSYSITQNTEAFF
TRBV4-1	TRBJ1-1	-	once	TGCGCCAGCAGCCCCACGGCGGGGAACACTGAAGCTTTCTTT	CASSPTAGNTEAFF
TRBV7-2	TRBJ2-5	-	-	TGTGCCAGCAGCTTCCACAGGGACCAAGAGACCCAGTACTTC	CASSFHRDQETQYF
TRBV7-2	TRBJ2-5	-	-	TGTGCCAGCAGCCGACAGCAAGAGACCCAGTACTTC	CASSRQQETQYF
TRBV14	TRBJ1-1	-	-	TGTGCCAGCATTATCCCAGGGCCCACCACTGAAGCTTTCTTT	CASIIPGPTTEAFF
TRBV10-3	TRBJ1-2	-	-	TGTGCCATCAGTGAGTTGGCAGGGTCGAACTATGGCTACACCTTC	CAISELAGSNYGYTF
TRBV5-1	TRBJ1-1	-	-	TGCGCCAGCAGCAGTAGGGGGTTTGGAGACACTGAAGCTTTCTTT	CASSSRGFGDTEAFF
TRBV4-3	TRBJ2-7	-	-	TGCGCCAGCAGCCAAGCGTTCCTTTCAGACAATTACGAGCAGTACTTC	CASSQAFLSDNYEQYF
TRBV7-9	TRBJ2-3	-	-	TGTGCCAGCAGCTTAAGAGTTTTCACAGATACGCAGTATTTT	CASSLRVFTDTQYF
TRBV11-1	TRBJ2-7	-	-	TGTGCCAGCAGCTTAGGATCATGGCAGGGCCCAACCTCCTACGAGCAGTACTTC	CASSLGSWQGPTSYEQYF
TRBV5-1	TRBJ2-1	-	-	TGCGCCAGCAGCTTGGCGTTATCAGGGGAAGCTGAGCAGTTCTTC	CASSLALSGEAEQFF
TRBV6-4	TRBJ2-1	TRBD2	-	TGTGCCAGCAGTGACACCGGACTAGCGGGGGGCCGGCACAATGAGCAGTTCTTC	CASSDTGLAGGRHNEQFF
TRBV21-1	TRBJ2-7	-	-	TGTGCCAGCAGCAAAGCGCTTCCCGGTTGGGAGGGGGAGCAGTACTTC	CASSKALPGWEGEQYF
TRBV30	TRBJ1-5	-	-	TGTGCCTGGAGCACTGGGTGGCAGGATCCTCAGCCCCAGCATTTT	CAWSTGWQDPQPQHF
TRBV4-3	TRBJ2-3	TRBD2	-	TGCGCCAGCAGCCAAGACCTAGCGGGGGGTACAGAGGATACGCAGTATTTT	CASSQDLAGGTEDTQYF